Listed below are T cell receptor beta chains from one sample, sequenced in a study of cytomegalovirus exposure and HLA in healthy donors. Using immunoSEQ multiplex PCR, the repertoire was profiled, and TCRdb retains in-frame clones only, with some absent. This repertoire shows 80,000 to 130,000 clones, roughly 88% found once; its top ten account for less than 1.5%. The specimen sequenced was PBMCs. The source is a young woman in good health and CMV-seronegative. Both conserved end residues are part of each CDR3. The order of the fields is J gene, clone size, V gene, D gene, CDR3 protein, CDR3 DNA. The D gene is left open where the match is weak. Only some rows state a clone size, as once, few, many or a class for expanded clones.

j_gene: TRBJ2-1; abundance: NA; v_gene: TRBV29-1; d_gene: NA; CDR3aa: CSVAPMADYNEQFF; CDR3nt: TGCAGCGTCGCCCCCATGGCAGACTACAATGAGCAGTTCTTC
j_gene: TRBJ2-2; abundance: NA; v_gene: TRBV6-5; d_gene: NA; CDR3aa: CASSYQQGNTGELFF; CDR3nt: TGTGCCAGCAGTTACCAACAGGGGAACACCGGGGAGCTGTTTTTT
j_gene: TRBJ2-1; abundance: NA; v_gene: TRBV11-2; d_gene: TRBD2; CDR3aa: CASSKGLDSHEQFF; CDR3nt: TGTGCCAGCAGCAAGGGACTAGATTCTCATGAGCAGTTCTTC
j_gene: TRBJ2-7; abundance: NA; v_gene: TRBV7-9; d_gene: NA; CDR3aa: CASSSTGKGYEQYF; CDR3nt: TGTGCCAGCAGCTCAACAGGGAAGGGGTACGAGCAGTACTTC
j_gene: TRBJ2-1; abundance: NA; v_gene: TRBV7-9; d_gene: TRBD2; CDR3aa: CASSRGLAGGGEQFF; CDR3nt: TGTGCCAGCAGCCGCGGACTAGCGGGAGGTGGTGAGCAGTTCTTC
j_gene: TRBJ1-5; abundance: once; v_gene: TRBV28; d_gene: TRBD1; CDR3aa: CASSFEATDRTYSNQPQHF; CDR3nt: TGTGCCAGCAGTTTCGAGGCTACGGACAGGACCTATAGCAATCAGCCCCAGCATTTT
j_gene: TRBJ2-1; abundance: NA; v_gene: TRBV5-1; d_gene: TRBD1; CDR3aa: CASSWFRDRGYNEQFF; CDR3nt: TGCGCCAGCAGCTGGTTCCGGGACAGGGGCTACAATGAGCAGTTCTTC
j_gene: TRBJ2-3; abundance: NA; v_gene: TRBV7-9; d_gene: NA; CDR3aa: CASSLIRVSTDTQYF; CDR3nt: TGTGCCAGCAGCTTAATCAGGGTGAGCACAGATACGCAGTATTTT
j_gene: TRBJ1-1; abundance: few; v_gene: TRBV7-9; d_gene: NA; CDR3aa: CASSSVSRDTEAFF; CDR3nt: TGTGCCAGCAGCTCGGTGTCCAGGGACACTGAAGCTTTCTTT
j_gene: TRBJ2-2; abundance: few; v_gene: TRBV6-5; d_gene: TRBD1; CDR3aa: CASRDGAGGAGELFF; CDR3nt: TGTGCCAGCAGAGACGGAGCAGGGGGCGCCGGGGAGCTGTTTTTT
j_gene: TRBJ1-2; abundance: NA; v_gene: TRBV11-2; d_gene: TRBD1; CDR3aa: CASSPGTGVGYTF; CDR3nt: TGTGCCAGCAGCCCCGGGACAGGGGTCGGCTACACCTTC
j_gene: TRBJ1-2; abundance: NA; v_gene: TRBV4-3; d_gene: NA; CDR3aa: CASSQETGRVGYTF; CDR3nt: TGCGCCAGCAGCCAAGAAACAGGGAGGGTTGGCTACACCTTC
j_gene: TRBJ2-7; abundance: NA; v_gene: TRBV19; d_gene: TRBD1; CDR3aa: CASSPRQGTDEQYF; CDR3nt: TGTGCCAGTAGTCCCCGACAGGGGACCGACGAGCAGTACTTC
j_gene: TRBJ2-5; abundance: NA; v_gene: TRBV18; d_gene: TRBD2; CDR3aa: CASSPGAGGSRESQYF; CDR3nt: TGTGCCAGCTCACCAGGAGCGGGGGGATCCAGAGAGTCCCAGTACTTC
j_gene: TRBJ1-1; abundance: few; v_gene: TRBV7-2; d_gene: NA; CDR3aa: CASSLQGRMNTEAFF; CDR3nt: TGTGCCAGCAGCTTACAGGGCAGGATGAACACTGAAGCTTTCTTT
j_gene: TRBJ2-5; abundance: NA; v_gene: TRBV30; d_gene: NA; CDR3aa: CAWSLGGLGETQYF; CDR3nt: TGTGCCTGGAGTTTGGGGGGTCTTGGAGAGACCCAGTACTTC
j_gene: TRBJ1-5; abundance: few; v_gene: TRBV6-5; d_gene: NA; CDR3aa: CASSYSAGSNQPQHF; CDR3nt: TGTGCCAGCAGTTACTCCGCAGGTAGCAATCAGCCCCAGCATTTT
j_gene: TRBJ1-6; abundance: NA; v_gene: TRBV14; d_gene: NA; CDR3aa: CASSRGLGPNNSPLHF; CDR3nt: TGTGCCAGCAGCCGGGGACTCGGGCCCAATAATTCACCCCTCCACTTT
j_gene: TRBJ2-7; abundance: NA; v_gene: TRBV5-1; d_gene: NA; CDR3aa: CASSSGDPYEQYF; CDR3nt: TGCGCCAGCAGCTCAGGGGACCCATACGAGCAGTACTTC
j_gene: TRBJ1-4; abundance: NA; v_gene: TRBV4-1; d_gene: NA; CDR3aa: CASSQDRGQTEKLFF; CDR3nt: TGCGCCAGCAGCCAAGATCGTGGACAGACGGAAAAACTGTTTTTT
j_gene: TRBJ2-5; abundance: NA; v_gene: TRBV29-1; d_gene: NA; CDR3aa: CSVAHLSREETQYF; CDR3nt: TGCAGCGTTGCCCACCTATCGAGGGAAGAGACCCAGTACTTC
j_gene: TRBJ2-3; abundance: NA; v_gene: TRBV25-1; d_gene: TRBD2; CDR3aa: CASSESSGHSTDTQYF; CDR3nt: TGTGCCAGCAGTGAATCTAGCGGGCATAGCACAGATACGCAGTATTTT
j_gene: TRBJ2-6; abundance: NA; v_gene: TRBV5-1; d_gene: NA; CDR3aa: CASSSEGGGANVLTF; CDR3nt: TGCGCCAGCAGCTCCGAGGGTGGTGGGGCCAACGTCCTGACTTTC
j_gene: TRBJ1-1; abundance: NA; v_gene: TRBV5-6; d_gene: NA; CDR3aa: CASSSGPNTEAFF; CDR3nt: TGTGCCAGCAGCTCAGGGCCGAACACTGAAGCTTTCTTT
j_gene: TRBJ2-3; abundance: NA; v_gene: TRBV5-4; d_gene: NA; CDR3aa: CASRRDTRTDTQYF; CDR3nt: TGTGCCAGCAGGAGAGACACTCGCACAGATACGCAGTATTTT
j_gene: TRBJ2-7; abundance: NA; v_gene: TRBV7-8; d_gene: NA; CDR3aa: CASSFSPRDLRSLNEQYF; CDR3nt: TGTGCCAGCAGTTTCTCCCCCCGGGACTTGAGGTCCCTTAACGAGCAGTACTTC
j_gene: TRBJ1-3; abundance: few; v_gene: TRBV5-1; d_gene: TRBD1; CDR3aa: CASSNGTGSGNTIYF; CDR3nt: TGCGCCAGCAGCAACGGGACAGGCTCTGGAAACACCATATATTTT
j_gene: TRBJ1-5; abundance: NA; v_gene: TRBV11-2; d_gene: TRBD1; CDR3aa: CASSLGTGGYSNQPQHF; CDR3nt: TGTGCCAGCAGCTTAGGTACAGGGGGGTATAGCAATCAGCCCCAGCATTTT